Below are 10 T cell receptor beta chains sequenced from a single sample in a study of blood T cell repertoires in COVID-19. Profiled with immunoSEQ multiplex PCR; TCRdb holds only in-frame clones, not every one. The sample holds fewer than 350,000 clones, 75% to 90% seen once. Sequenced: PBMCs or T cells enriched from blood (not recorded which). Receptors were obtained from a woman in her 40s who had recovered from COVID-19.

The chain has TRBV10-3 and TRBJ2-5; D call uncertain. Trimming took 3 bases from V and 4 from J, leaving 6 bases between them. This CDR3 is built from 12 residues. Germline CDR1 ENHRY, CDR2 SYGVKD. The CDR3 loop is CAISEPGETQYF. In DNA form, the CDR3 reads TGTGCCATCAGTGAACCCGGAGAGACCCAGTACTTC.

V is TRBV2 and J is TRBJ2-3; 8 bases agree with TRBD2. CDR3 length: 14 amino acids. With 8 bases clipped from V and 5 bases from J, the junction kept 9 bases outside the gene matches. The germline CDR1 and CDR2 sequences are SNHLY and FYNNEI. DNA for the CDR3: TGTGCCAGCTCTTCAGCGGGGGCTAGAGATACGCAGTATTTT. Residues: CASSSAGARDTQYF. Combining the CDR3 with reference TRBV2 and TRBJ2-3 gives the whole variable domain EPEVTQTPSHQVTQMGQEVILRCVPISNHLYFYWYRQILGQKVEFLVSFYNNEISEKSEIFDDQFSVERPDGSNFTLKIRSTKLEDSAMYFCASSSAGARDTQYFGPGTRLTVL.

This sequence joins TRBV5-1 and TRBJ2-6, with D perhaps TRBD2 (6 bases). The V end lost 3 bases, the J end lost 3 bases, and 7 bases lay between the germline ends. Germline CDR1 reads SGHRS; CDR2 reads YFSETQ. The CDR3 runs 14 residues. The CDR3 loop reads CASSSGDGANVLTF. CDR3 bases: TGCGCCAGCAGCTCGGGGGATGGGGCCAACGTCCTGACTTTC.

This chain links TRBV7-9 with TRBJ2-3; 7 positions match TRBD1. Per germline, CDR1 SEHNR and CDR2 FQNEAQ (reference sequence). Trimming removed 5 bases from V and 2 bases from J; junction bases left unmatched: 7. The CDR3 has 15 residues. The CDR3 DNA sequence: TGTGCCAGCAGCCCCTGGGACAGTCTCACAGATACGCAGTATTTT. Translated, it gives CASSPWDSLTDTQYF.

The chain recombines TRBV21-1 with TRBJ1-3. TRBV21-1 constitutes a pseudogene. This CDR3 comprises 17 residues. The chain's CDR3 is CASSKEGTLKAGNTIYF. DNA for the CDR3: TGTGCCAGCAGCAAAGAAGGGACTCTAAAGGCGGGAAACACCATATATTTT.

CDR3 loop: CASSEGQGPNTGELFF. The DNA of the CDR3 is TGCGCCAGCAGTGAAGGACAGGGCCCGAACACCGGGGAGCTGTTTTTT. V gene TRBV10-1 combines with J gene TRBJ2-2, with 8 bases fitting TRBD1. This CDR3 spans 16 amino acids. Losses at the gene ends were 3 bases for V and 0 bases for J; bases not matched to a gene: 3. Germline-derived CDR1 and CDR2 are WNHNN and SYGVQD (reference sequence).

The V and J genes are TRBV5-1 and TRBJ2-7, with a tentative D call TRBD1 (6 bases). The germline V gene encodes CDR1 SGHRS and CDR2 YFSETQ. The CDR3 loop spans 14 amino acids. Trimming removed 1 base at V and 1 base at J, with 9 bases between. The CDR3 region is CASSLYGQSYEQYF. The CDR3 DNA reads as TGCGCCAGCAGCTTGTACGGACAGTCCTACGAGCAGTACTTC.

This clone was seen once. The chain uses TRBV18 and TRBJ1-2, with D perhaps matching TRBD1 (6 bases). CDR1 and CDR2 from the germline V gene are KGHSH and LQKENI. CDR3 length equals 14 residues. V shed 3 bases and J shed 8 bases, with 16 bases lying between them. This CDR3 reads CASSPGQSQSGYTF. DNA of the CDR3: TGTGCCAGCTCACCCGGACAGTCTCAGTCAGGCTACACCTTC.

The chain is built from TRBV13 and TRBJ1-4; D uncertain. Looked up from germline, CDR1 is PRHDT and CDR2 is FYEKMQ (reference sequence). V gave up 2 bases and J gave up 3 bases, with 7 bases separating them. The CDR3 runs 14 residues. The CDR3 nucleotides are TGTGCCAGCAGCTTATGGGCAGCTAATGAAAAACTGTTTTTT. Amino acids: CASSLWAANEKLFF.

This chain's CDR3 is CASTLSSSRYNEQFF. In DNA, the CDR3 is TGTGCCAGCACCCTCTCCTCGAGCCGATACAATGAGCAGTTCTTC. This chain joins TRBV7-3 and TRBJ2-1; D gene uncertain. From germline, CDR1 is SGHTA and CDR2 FQGTGA. This CDR3 is built from 15 residues. Trimming shortened V by 7 bases and J by 4 bases, and 17 bases separated the two germline ends.